The present T cell receptor (beta chain) was sequenced within a study of T-cell memory formation after mild COVID-19. Study results and limitations: Balance between CD4 and CD8 was seen in clones contracting day 15 to 85, and a CD4+ lean was seen in later expanders.

This CDR3 has 16 amino acids. Trimming took 3 bases from V and 7 from J, leaving 18 bases between them. For this clonotype: The antigen is unknown.

TCRdb ran MiXCR on the 5' RACE reads and lists one entry per CDR3 protein. The profile shows 350,000 to 500,000 distinct CDR3 sequences, around 22% of them singletons. The TCR sequence derives from an adult woman who had mild COVID-19 (a few samples of this study predate the infection). Cell type and time point are not known. The chain couples TRBV12-3 or TRBV12-4 to TRBJ2-2; D is ambiguous. Sequencing was done on a sample of PBMCs or a T cell subset sorted from them (not recorded which). This CDR3 reads CASSFKASTWSGELFF. The CDR3 region has the DNA TGTGCCAGCAGTTTTAAAGCCAGTACATGGAGCGGGGAGCTGTTTTTT.